The 16 T cell receptor beta chains below come from one sample, sequenced in a study of T cells in Graves' hyperthyroidism and ophthalmopathy. Amplified TCR beta CDR3 regions came from RNA transcripts. TCR CDR3 regions were first amplified by RT-PCR with HTBI primers. TCRdb analysed the multiplex PCR reads with MiXCR anew, one entry per CDR3 protein. Altogether approximately 700,000 distinct CDR3 sequences are present, about 45% being singletons, with the ten largest covering approximately 6.8%. The source material was peripheral blood or thyroid tissue (not recorded which). Receptors were obtained from an adult man with Graves' disease, either hyperthyroidism or ophthalmopathy (not recorded which).

The rearrangement uses TRBV7-9 and TRBJ1-1, with 7 positions matching TRBD1. From germline, CDR1 is SEHNR and CDR2 FQNEAQ (reference sequence). This CDR3 has 17 residues. Trimming at V came to 3 bases and at J to 0 bases, leaving 10 bases not matched to a gene. The CDR3 reads CASSLWATGTLNTEAFF. DNA of the CDR3: TGTGCCAGCAGCTTGTGGGCGACAGGGACCTTGAACACTGAAGCTTTCTTT.

V gene TRBV12-5 combines with J gene TRBJ1-6; 7 bases map to TRBD1. With 5 bases clipped from V and 5 bases from J, the junction kept 6 bases outside the gene matches. Germline CDR1 reads LGHNT; CDR2 reads FRNRAP. This CDR3 is 15 amino acids long. In nucleotides, the CDR3 is TGTGCTAGTGGTACCACAGGGGAAAATAATTCACCCCTCCACTTT. Residues: CASGTTGENNSPLHF.

As concerns this clonotype: This may come from a read error, since a much larger clone is one base off. The CDR3 protein is CASSKSTVSPNEKLFF. The CDR3 DNA sequence: TGTGCCAGCAGTAAATCGACAGTTTCCCCAAATGAAAAACTGTTTTTT. This chain connects TRBV7-8 to TRBJ1-4; D is possibly TRBD1 (5 bases). Germline CDR1 is SGHVS and CDR2 is FQNEAQ. The V gene lost 6 bases and the J gene lost 5 bases, with 19 bases spanning the gap. CDR3 length equals 16 residues.

Details on this clonotype: The junction shows a germline mismatch at one end, possibly a read error. The rearrangement links TRBV24-1 to TRBJ1-6; 8 nucleotides agree with TRBD1. CDR1 is KGHDR, CDR2 SFDVKD, per germline. This CDR3 comprises 14 residues. CDR3 in DNA: TGTGCCAGCAGTGGACAGGGACTACATTCACCCCTCCACTTT. The encoded protein is CASSGQGLHSPLHF.

In its sample, this clonotype was seen a few times. The CDR3 nucleotides are TGTGCCAGTAGGGGGTCCGCAAGCAATCAGCCCCAGCATTTT. Translated: CASRGSASNQPQHF. The chain links TRBV19 to TRBJ1-5; D gene uncertain. Trimming left V 6 bases short and J 1 base short, with 10 bases between. This CDR3 has 14 residues. The germline gives CDR1 LNHDA, CDR2 SQIVND (reference sequence).

This chain connects TRBV12-3 or TRBV12-4 to TRBJ1-3; no clear D. Between the trimmed V and J ends, which lost 3 bases and 4 bases, there was a span of 4 bases. The CDR3 consists of 12 residues. The CDR3: CASSFIGNTIYF. The CDR3 DNA reads TGTGCCAGCAGTTTTATAGGAAACACCATATATTTT.

V gene TRBV20-1 combines with J gene TRBJ2-2; D unresolved. CDR1 is DFQATT and CDR2 is SNEGSKA in the germline V gene (reference sequence). V dropped 6 bases and J dropped 1 base, with 12 bases sitting between them. The CDR3 length is 14 residues. CDR3 amino acids: CSASVALNTGELFF. As DNA, the CDR3 is TGCAGTGCGTCAGTAGCTTTGAACACCGGGGAGCTGTTTTTT.

This clonotype was counted only a few times. The chain couples TRBV9 to TRBJ1-4; TRBD1 is a possible D gene (5 bases). This CDR3 comprises 15 residues. Germline lookup yields CDR1 SGDLS and CDR2 YYNGEE. Trimming left V 3 bases short and J 8 bases short, with 17 bases between. This CDR3 reads CASSAGGVLKEKLFF. CDR3 nucleotide sequence: TGTGCCAGCAGCGCCGGAGGGGTACTTAAGGAAAAACTGTTTTTT.

V usage is TRBV19 and J usage is TRBJ1-5; no reliable D call. This CDR3 spans 13 amino acids. V was shortened by 0 bases and J by 13 bases, with 13 bases between the two germline ends. Germline CDR1 reads LNHDA; CDR2 reads SQIVND (reference sequence). CDR3 sequence (DNA): TGTGCCAGTAGTATAGACGGAGCTAGCAATCAGCATTTT. Amino acids: CASSIDGASNQHF.

This clonotype came up a few times. The genes are TRBV4-1 and TRBJ1-1; a possible D gene is TRBD1 (5 bases). Germline V gene lookup returns CDR1 MGHRA and CDR2 YSYEKL. The CDR3 sequence is 15 residues long. Trimming left V 4 bases short and J 2 bases short, with 14 bases between. The CDR3 DNA reads as TGCGCCAGCAGCCGGGACGACAGACCCAACACTGAAGCTTTCTTT. It specifies CASSRDDRPNTEAFF.

This clonotype has only one observation. This rearrangement joins TRBV15 to TRBJ1-2; D is possibly TRBD1 (5 bases). The CDR3 extends over 14 amino acids. Germline V gene lookup returns CDR1 LNHNV and CDR2 YYDKDF (reference sequence). Trimming cost V 0 bases and J 8 bases, with 13 bases left between them. This CDR3 reads CATSRDQGSGGYTF. CDR3 sequence (DNA): TGTGCCACCAGCAGAGATCAGGGCTCTGGAGGCTACACCTTC.

The genes are TRBV29-1 and TRBJ1-1; 8 nucleotides agree with TRBD1. The CDR3 extends over 14 amino acids. Losses at the gene ends were 3 bases for V and 3 bases for J; bases not matched to a gene: 6. Looked up from germline, CDR1 is SQVTM and CDR2 is ANQGSEA. The CDR3 sequence: CSVDESGGYTEAFF. The CDR3 bases are TGCAGCGTTGACGAATCAGGGGGCTACACTGAAGCTTTCTTT.

As concerns this clonotype: This may stem from a read error, because a much larger clone lies one nucleotide away. This CDR3 reads CASSEGPARTGNTIYF. The CDR3 DNA reads TGTGCCAGCAGTGAAGGGCCAGCGAGAACTGGAAACACCATATATTTT. V and J are TRBV6-1 and TRBJ1-3; the D is unclear. CDR1 MNHNS and CDR2 SASEGT come from the germline V gene. Deletions cut 1 base from V and 2 bases from J, with 12 bases between. CDR3 length equals 16 residues.

Notes on this clonotype: This CDR3 is missing its conserved last phenylalanine or tryptophan, likely due to a read error. The limits of the CDR3 on the DNA are not certain, so only TCRdb's listed CDR3 is given. This chain connects TRBV7-2 to TRBJ2-2; the D call in the table, TRBD1, was not verified against the DNA. The CDR3 has 8 residues if both end residues are counted. The germline V gene has CDR1 SGHTA and CDR2 FQGNSA. CDR3 in amino acids: CASSPDRG.

This clonotype was seen a few times. J is TRBJ1-1 and V is TRBV6-5; 10 nucleotides agree with TRBD1. CDR3 length: 15 residues. Germline V CDR1 and CDR2: MNHEY, SVGAGI. The junction had 14 bases not matched to a gene; V was cut back by 5 bases and J by 11 bases. The CDR3 sequence: CASSPGQGVTPPAFF. CDR3 nucleotide sequence: TGTGCCAGCAGTCCTGGACAGGGGGTAACACCACCGGCTTTCTTT.

V is TRBV5-1 and J is TRBJ1-3, with TRBD1 as a possible D gene (5 bases). The CDR3 is made up of 16 amino acids. Germline lookup yields CDR1 SGHRS and CDR2 YFSETQ. Trimming took off 1 base at V and 0 bases at J, with 11 bases between the two ends. The CDR3 spells CASSLQGAGSGNTIYF. CDR3 nucleotide sequence: TGCGCCAGCAGCTTGCAGGGAGCCGGCTCTGGAAACACCATATATTTT.